This T cell receptor beta chain came from a study of blood T cells in healthy people across ages. Overall study results and limits: There was no known CMV status for donors, so expanded clonotype changes were possibly confounded. Per million T cells, TCR beta diversity dropped roughly linearly as age increased.

This CDR3 contains 17 residues. Germline V gene data show CDR1 as SGDLS and CDR2 as YYNGEE. Trimming pared 0 bases from V and 3 bases from J, leaving 16 bases between. The authors ran a second PCR of about 6 to 11 cycles using a sample-barcoded 5' primer and a J-beta primer mix. Every molecule of cDNA carried a tag from a template-switch adaptor with 12 random nucleotides. Via MiXCR, TCRdb re-called the 5' RACE reads, giving one row per CDR3 protein. The repertoire holds about 2 million distinct CDR3 sequences, with about 50% as singletons. Total RNA was extracted at no less than 6 micrograms per sample. As to this clonotype: What it binds is unknown.

The chain joins TRBV9 to TRBJ2-1, with D possibly matching TRBD1 (7 bases). The receptor's source is a woman in her thirties or forties in good health. Sequencing was carried out using blood. The CDR3 here is CASSVVAGGMGYNEQFF. The DNA for the CDR3 is TGTGCCAGCAGCGTAGTGGCAGGGGGGATGGGCTACAATGAGCAGTTCTTC.